Listed below are T cell receptor beta chains from one sample, sequenced in a study of Ad26.COV2.S vaccination and SARS-CoV-2 variants. TCRdb keeps only in-frame clones here, not all; method: immunoSEQ multiplex PCR. The top ten hold 3% to 4% of the sample, which has just over 350,000 clones, roughly 81% seen once. This specimen was peripheral blood, taken in a trial of Ad26.COV2.S vaccine versus placebo. Every receptor here comes from a person between 18 and 65 years old who received the Ad26.COV2.S COVID-19 vaccine or a placebo. Each CDR3 is given with its conserved first and last residue. D genes are given only for firm matches. Clone sizes are given selectively: once, few, many, or a class where the clone is expanded.

d_call: .
clone_size: .
v_call: TRBV9
j_call: TRBJ1-2
cdr3_nt: TGTGCCAGCAGCGTAGTACATAACTATGGCTACACCTTC
cdr3_aa: CASSVVHNYGYTF

d_call: TRBD1
clone_size: .
v_call: TRBV7-2
j_call: TRBJ1-4
cdr3_nt: TGTGCCAGCAGCTTAGAGGAGTGGGTTGGGACAGGGTGGGAAAAACTGTTTTTT
cdr3_aa: CASSLEEWVGTGWEKLFF

d_call: .
clone_size: .
v_call: TRBV10-2
j_call: TRBJ1-5
cdr3_nt: TGCGCCAGCAGTGACTCAAATAGCAATCAGCCCCAGCATTTT
cdr3_aa: CASSDSNSNQPQHF

d_call: .
clone_size: once
v_call: TRBV5-5
j_call: TRBJ2-3
cdr3_nt: TGTGCCAGCAGCTTAGACACCAGCACAGATACGCAGTATTTT
cdr3_aa: CASSLDTSTDTQYF

d_call: TRBD1
clone_size: .
v_call: TRBV15
j_call: TRBJ1-1
cdr3_nt: TGTGCCACCAGCAGATTAGCTAGACAGGGAGCCACTGAAGCTTTCTTT
cdr3_aa: CATSRLARQGATEAFF

d_call: .
clone_size: .
v_call: TRBV5-1
j_call: TRBJ1-1
cdr3_nt: TGCGCCAGCAGCTTGGCCCAACTGAACACTGAAGCTTTCTTT
cdr3_aa: CASSLAQLNTEAFF

d_call: .
clone_size: .
v_call: TRBV7-9
j_call: TRBJ2-2
cdr3_nt: TGTGCCAGCAGAGAGCCGGGCCCCGAGAGCGGGGAGCTGTTTTTT
cdr3_aa: CASREPGPESGELFF

d_call: .
clone_size: .
v_call: TRBV20-1
j_call: TRBJ1-2
cdr3_nt: TGCAGTGCTAGTACGCCCCGGGAGGGGGGCTACACCTTC
cdr3_aa: CSASTPREGGYTF

d_call: .
clone_size: once
v_call: TRBV5-6
j_call: TRBJ2-3
cdr3_nt: TGTGCCAGCACCCTGGGGGGGCTGGTAGATACGCAGTATTTT
cdr3_aa: CASTLGGLVDTQYF

d_call: .
clone_size: .
v_call: TRBV7-2
j_call: TRBJ2-2
cdr3_nt: TGTGCCAGCAGCTTATGGCAGGGCACCGGGGAGCTGTTTTTT
cdr3_aa: CASSLWQGTGELFF

d_call: .
clone_size: .
v_call: TRBV6-5
j_call: TRBJ1-4
cdr3_nt: TGTGCCAGCAGTTCTATAGCGGGGGGGGAGGAAAAACTGTTTTTT
cdr3_aa: CASSSIAGGEEKLFF

d_call: TRBD1
clone_size: .
v_call: TRBV11-2
j_call: TRBJ1-2
cdr3_nt: TGTGCCAGCAGCCTTAACAGGGGCTTTGATGGCTACACCTTC
cdr3_aa: CASSLNRGFDGYTF

d_call: TRBD2
clone_size: .
v_call: TRBV7-9
j_call: TRBJ2-1
cdr3_nt: TGTGCCAGCTGTCGGACTAGCGGGGGTGATGAGCAGTTCTTC
cdr3_aa: CASCRTSGGDEQFF

d_call: .
clone_size: .
v_call: TRBV11-2
j_call: TRBJ1-1
cdr3_nt: TGTGCCAGCAGCCAAGGGACCGCGATGAGGGAGTCTGCTTTCTTT
cdr3_aa: CASSQGTAMRESAFF

d_call: .
clone_size: few
v_call: TRBV19
j_call: TRBJ1-4
cdr3_nt: TGTGCCAGTAGTCTCGAGGGACCACCGAGCGAAAAACTGTTTTTT
cdr3_aa: CASSLEGPPSEKLFF

d_call: TRBD2
clone_size: .
v_call: TRBV7-2
j_call: TRBJ2-7
cdr3_nt: TGTGCCAGCAGCTCCCCCAGCGGGGGGGTCTACGAGCAGTACTTC
cdr3_aa: CASSSPSGGVYEQYF

d_call: .
clone_size: .
v_call: TRBV21-1
j_call: TRBJ2-6
cdr3_nt: TGTGCCAGCAAGGCGTCCGGGGGTATCGCCCCCTCTGGGGCCAACGTCCTGACTTTC
cdr3_aa: CASKASGGIAPSGANVLTF

d_call: TRBD1
clone_size: .
v_call: TRBV19
j_call: TRBJ2-4
cdr3_nt: TGTGCCAGTAGTATAGCAGGGGGCGGAAACATTCAGTACTTC
cdr3_aa: CASSIAGGGNIQYF

d_call: .
clone_size: .
v_call: TRBV28
j_call: TRBJ2-1
cdr3_nt: TGTGCCAGCTTCAACTGGGCCTACAATGAGCAGTTCTTC
cdr3_aa: CASFNWAYNEQFF

d_call: TRBD1
clone_size: once
v_call: TRBV4-1
j_call: TRBJ1-1
cdr3_nt: TGCGCCAGCAGCCAAGACAGGGGGGGCACTGAAGCTTTCTTT
cdr3_aa: CASSQDRGGTEAFF

d_call: .
clone_size: .
v_call: TRBV7-8
j_call: TRBJ2-7
cdr3_nt: TGTGCCAGCAGCTTAGCGCTCAGTAAGGGGCCCGGCGAGCAGTACTTC
cdr3_aa: CASSLALSKGPGEQYF

d_call: TRBD1
clone_size: .
v_call: TRBV18
j_call: TRBJ1-2
cdr3_nt: TGTGCCAGCTCAGAACAGGGGGCGGGCGGCTACACCTTC
cdr3_aa: CASSEQGAGGYTF

d_call: .
clone_size: .
v_call: TRBV7-2
j_call: TRBJ1-2
cdr3_nt: TGTGCCAGCAGCTTAGTCGGACTCAATAACTATGGCTACACCTTC
cdr3_aa: CASSLVGLNNYGYTF

d_call: TRBD1
clone_size: .
v_call: TRBV3-1/TRBV3-2
j_call: TRBJ2-5
cdr3_nt: TGTGCCAGCAGCCTCCCCGGGACAGTTTCGACCCAGTACTTC
cdr3_aa: CASSLPGTVSTQYF

d_call: TRBD1
clone_size: .
v_call: TRBV19
j_call: TRBJ2-3
cdr3_nt: TGTGCCAGTCGGGACAGGTTAAGCACAGATACGCAGTATTTT
cdr3_aa: CASRDRLSTDTQYF

d_call: .
clone_size: .
v_call: TRBV9
j_call: TRBJ2-7
cdr3_nt: TGTGCCAGCAGCGGGGGGTCCTACGAGCAGTACTTC
cdr3_aa: CASSGGSYEQYF

d_call: TRBD1
clone_size: .
v_call: TRBV20-1
j_call: TRBJ1-1
cdr3_nt: TGCAGTGCTAGTACGTGGACAGGGGGCACTGAAGCTTTCTTT
cdr3_aa: CSASTWTGGTEAFF

d_call: TRBD1
clone_size: .
v_call: TRBV7-9
j_call: TRBJ2-5
cdr3_nt: TGTGCCAGCTCCGGGACAGGAAGCCAAGAGACCCAGTACTTC
cdr3_aa: CASSGTGSQETQYF

d_call: .
clone_size: .
v_call: TRBV7-2
j_call: TRBJ1-2
cdr3_nt: TGTGCCAGCAGCTTAGAAAGTCCAGTAGCCCAAGGCTACACCTTC
cdr3_aa: CASSLESPVAQGYTF

d_call: .
clone_size: .
v_call: TRBV9
j_call: TRBJ1-1
cdr3_nt: TGTGCCAGCAGCGTAGGGGTCCCGAACACTGAAGCTTTCTTT
cdr3_aa: CASSVGVPNTEAFF

d_call: TRBD2
clone_size: few
v_call: TRBV6-1
j_call: TRBJ2-7
cdr3_nt: TGTGCCAGCAGTGACCCAGCGGGAGGCCAGAGGCAGCAGTACTTC
cdr3_aa: CASSDPAGGQRQQYF